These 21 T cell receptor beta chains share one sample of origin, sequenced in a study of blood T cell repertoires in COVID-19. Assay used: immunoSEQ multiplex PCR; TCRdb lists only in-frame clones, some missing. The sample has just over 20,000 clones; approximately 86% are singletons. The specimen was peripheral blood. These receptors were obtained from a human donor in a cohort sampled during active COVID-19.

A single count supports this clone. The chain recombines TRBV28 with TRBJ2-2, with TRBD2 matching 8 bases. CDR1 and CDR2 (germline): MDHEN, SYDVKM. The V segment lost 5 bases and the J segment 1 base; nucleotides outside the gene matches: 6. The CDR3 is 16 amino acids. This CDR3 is CASSPGLAVNTGELFF. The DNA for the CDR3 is TGTGCCAGCAGTCCTGGACTAGCAGTGAACACCGGGGAGCTGTTTTTT.

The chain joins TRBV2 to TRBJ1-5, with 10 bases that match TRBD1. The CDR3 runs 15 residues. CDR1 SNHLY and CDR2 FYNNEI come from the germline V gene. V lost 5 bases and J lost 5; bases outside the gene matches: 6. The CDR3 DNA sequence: TGTGCCAGCAGTACTCGGACAGGGGGTTATCAGCCCCAGCATTTT. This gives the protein CASSTRTGGYQPQHF.

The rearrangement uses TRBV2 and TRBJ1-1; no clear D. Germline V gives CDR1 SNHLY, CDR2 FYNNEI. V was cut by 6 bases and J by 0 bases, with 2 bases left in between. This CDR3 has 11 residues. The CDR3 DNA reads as TGTGCCAGCAGCATGAACACTGAAGCTTTCTTT. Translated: CASSMNTEAFF.

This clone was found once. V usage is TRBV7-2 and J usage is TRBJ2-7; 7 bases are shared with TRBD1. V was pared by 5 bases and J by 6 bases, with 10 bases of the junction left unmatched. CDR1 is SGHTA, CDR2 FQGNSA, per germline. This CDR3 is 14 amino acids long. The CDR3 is CASSPTVGGGEQYF. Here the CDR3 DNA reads TGTGCCAGCAGCCCCACGGTAGGGGGCGGCGAGCAGTACTTC.

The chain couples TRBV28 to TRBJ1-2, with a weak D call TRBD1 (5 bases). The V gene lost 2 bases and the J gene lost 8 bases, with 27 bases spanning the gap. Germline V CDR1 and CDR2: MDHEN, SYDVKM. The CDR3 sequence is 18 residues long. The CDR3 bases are TGTGCCAGCAGTTTAGAGTTTAGTGGCGGCAGGGCTTTGGGGGGCTACACCTTC. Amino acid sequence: CASSLEFSGGRALGGYTF.

CDR3 bases: TGCAGTGCCCCAGAGAACACTGAAGCTTTCTTT. Its translation is CSAPENTEAFF. The chain combines TRBV20-1 with TRBJ1-1; the D is unclear. Trimming left V 6 bases short and J 1 base short, with 6 bases between. The CDR3 length is 11 residues. Germline V gene sequence: CDR1 DFQATT, CDR2 SNEGSKA (reference sequence).

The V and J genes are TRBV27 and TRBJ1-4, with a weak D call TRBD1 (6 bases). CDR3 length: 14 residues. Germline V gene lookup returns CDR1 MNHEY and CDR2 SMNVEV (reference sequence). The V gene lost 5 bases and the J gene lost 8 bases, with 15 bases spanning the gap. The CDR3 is CASSLRDGTEKLFF. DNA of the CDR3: TGTGCCAGCAGTCTCCGGGACGGGACAGAAAAACTGTTTTTT.

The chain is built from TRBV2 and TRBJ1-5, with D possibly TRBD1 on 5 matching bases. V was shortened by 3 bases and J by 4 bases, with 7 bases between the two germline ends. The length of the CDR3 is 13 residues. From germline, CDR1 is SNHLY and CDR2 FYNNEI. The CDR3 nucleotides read TGTGCCAGCAGTGACGGGGGGAATCAGCCCCAGCATTTT. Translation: CASSDGGNQPQHF.

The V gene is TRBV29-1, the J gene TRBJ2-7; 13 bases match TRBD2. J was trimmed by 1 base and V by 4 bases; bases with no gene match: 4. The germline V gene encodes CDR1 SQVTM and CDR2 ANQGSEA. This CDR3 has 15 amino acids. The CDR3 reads CSVGTSGSRSYEQYF. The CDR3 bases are TGCAGCGTTGGGACTAGCGGGAGCAGGTCCTACGAGCAGTACTTC.

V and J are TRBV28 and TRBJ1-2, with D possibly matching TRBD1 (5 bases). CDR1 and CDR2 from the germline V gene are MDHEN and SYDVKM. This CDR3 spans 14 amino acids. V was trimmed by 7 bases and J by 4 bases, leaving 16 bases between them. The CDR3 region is CASISLGGVYGYTF. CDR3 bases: TGTGCCAGCATCTCCCTGGGAGGGGTCTATGGCTACACCTTC.

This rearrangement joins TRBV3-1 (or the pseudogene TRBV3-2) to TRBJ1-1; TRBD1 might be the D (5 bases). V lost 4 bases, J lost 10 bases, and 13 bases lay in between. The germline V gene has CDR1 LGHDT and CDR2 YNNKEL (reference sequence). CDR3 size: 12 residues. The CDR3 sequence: CASSLGVGGAFF. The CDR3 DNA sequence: TGTGCCAGCAGCCTCGGGGTGGGGGGAGCTTTCTTT.

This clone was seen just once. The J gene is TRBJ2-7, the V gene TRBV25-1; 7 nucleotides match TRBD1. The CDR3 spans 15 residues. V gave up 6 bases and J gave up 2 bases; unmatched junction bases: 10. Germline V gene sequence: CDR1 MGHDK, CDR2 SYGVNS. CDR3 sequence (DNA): TGTGCCAGCAGACAGGGACAGTCGAGGCCCTACGAGCAGTACTTC. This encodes CASRQGQSRPYEQYF.

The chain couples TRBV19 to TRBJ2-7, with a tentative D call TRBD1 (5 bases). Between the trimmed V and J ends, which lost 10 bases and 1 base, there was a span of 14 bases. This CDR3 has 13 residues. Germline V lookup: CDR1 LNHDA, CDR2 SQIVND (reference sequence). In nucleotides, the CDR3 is TGTGCCACCTCGGACAAATTGTCCTACGAGCAGTACTTC. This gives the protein CATSDKLSYEQYF.

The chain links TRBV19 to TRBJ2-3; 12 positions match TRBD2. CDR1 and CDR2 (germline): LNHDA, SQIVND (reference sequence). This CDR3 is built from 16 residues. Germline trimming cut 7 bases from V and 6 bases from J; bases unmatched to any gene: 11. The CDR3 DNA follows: TGTGCCAGTACTGGGACTAGCGGGCGTACCCGGGATACGCAGTATTTT. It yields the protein CASTGTSGRTRDTQYF.

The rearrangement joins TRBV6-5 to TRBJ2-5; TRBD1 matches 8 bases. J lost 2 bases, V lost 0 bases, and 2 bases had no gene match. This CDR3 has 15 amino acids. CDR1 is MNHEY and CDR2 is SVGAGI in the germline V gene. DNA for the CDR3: TGTGCCAGCAGTTACTCGACAGGGGTGCAAGAGACCCAGTACTTC. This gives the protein CASSYSTGVQETQYF.

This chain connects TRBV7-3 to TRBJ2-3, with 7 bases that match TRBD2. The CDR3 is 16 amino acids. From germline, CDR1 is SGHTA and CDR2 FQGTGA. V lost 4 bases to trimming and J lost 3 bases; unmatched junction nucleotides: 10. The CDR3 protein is CASSYRGGSGTDTQYF. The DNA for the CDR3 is TGTGCCAGCAGCTACCGTGGCGGGAGCGGTACAGATACGCAGTATTTT.

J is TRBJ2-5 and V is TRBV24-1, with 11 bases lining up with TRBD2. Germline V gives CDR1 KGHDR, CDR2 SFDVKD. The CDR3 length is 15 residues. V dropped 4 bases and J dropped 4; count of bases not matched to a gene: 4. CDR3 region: CATSDILAGGETQYF. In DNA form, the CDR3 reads TGTGCCACCAGTGACATCCTAGCGGGGGGAGAGACCCAGTACTTC.

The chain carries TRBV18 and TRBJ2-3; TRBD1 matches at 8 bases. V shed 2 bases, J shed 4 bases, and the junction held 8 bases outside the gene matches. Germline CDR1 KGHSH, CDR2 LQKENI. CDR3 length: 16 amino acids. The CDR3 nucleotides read TGTGCCAGCTCACCATCCCAGGGGGCGCTCCCAGATACGCAGTATTTT. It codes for CASSPSQGALPDTQYF.

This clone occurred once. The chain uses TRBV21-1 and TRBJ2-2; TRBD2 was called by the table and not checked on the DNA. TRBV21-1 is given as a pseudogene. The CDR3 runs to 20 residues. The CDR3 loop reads CASSKVPGWASAVYTGELFF. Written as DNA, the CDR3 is TGTGCCAGCAGCAAAGTGCCAGGGTGGGCTAGCGCTGTTTACACCGGGGAGCTGTTTTTT.

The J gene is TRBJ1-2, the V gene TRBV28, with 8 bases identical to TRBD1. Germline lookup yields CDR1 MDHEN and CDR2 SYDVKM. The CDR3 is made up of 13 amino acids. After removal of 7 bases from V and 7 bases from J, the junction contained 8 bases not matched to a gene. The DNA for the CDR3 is TGTGCCAGCACCCGGGCAGGGGGCAGTGGCTACACCTTC. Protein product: CASTRAGGSGYTF.

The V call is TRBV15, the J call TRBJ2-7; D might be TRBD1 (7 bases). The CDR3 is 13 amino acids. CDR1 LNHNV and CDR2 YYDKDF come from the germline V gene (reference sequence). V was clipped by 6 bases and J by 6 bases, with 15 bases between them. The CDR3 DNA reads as TGTGCCACCAGGCGGGACAGTGCAAGCGAGCAGTACTTC. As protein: CATRRDSASEQYF.